A selection of T cell receptor beta chains follows, all from one sample in a study of T cell repertoires in cytomegalovirus infection. TCRdb ran MiXCR on the reads and lists one entry per CDR3 protein. The data show 120,000 to 150,000 distinct CDR3 sequences, with roughly 6.5% seen just once and 15% to 20% held by the top ten. The sequencing input was PBMCs. The source of these receptors is a human donor in good health (CMV status not recorded). Some clones in this sample may be carry-over from other donors' samples. The CDR3 runs from the conserved cysteine through the conserved F or W.

length | V | CDR3
15 | TRBV7-3 | CASSLNAGAGDTQYF
13 | TRBV29-1 | CSVEVPQSPKTFF
15 | TRBV12-3/TRBV12-4 | CASSFGYRDSLTLHF
14 | TRBV7-2 | CASSFGTMNTEAFF
13 | TRBV7-8 | CASSLGSRDTQYF
15 | TRBV6-4 | CASSPTGTPYNEQFF
15 | TRBV7-2 | CASSLQGRANEKLFF
14 | TRBV7-2 | CASSLVPETDTQYF
15 | TRBV7-2 | CASSLTGAEAETQYF
14 | TRBV29-1 | CSVSPGTDSYEQYF
16 | TRBV7-8 | CASSLTPRGGRETQYF
15 | TRBV28 | CASSLADRVQETQYF
14 | TRBV7-2 | CASSLGGGAYEQFF
13 | TRBV2 | CASRDRTYNEQFF
15 | TRBV7-2 | CASSFGQGAFYGYTF
16 | TRBV7-7 | CASSYTIGGQQETQYF
15 | TRBV10-3 | CAISESRQSTDTQYF
15 | TRBV19 | CASSIGRGTYNEQFF
13 | TRBV29-1 | CSVGVGTSEKLFF
15 | TRBV28 | CASSLPGGVRTEAFF
17 | TRBV6-1 | CASSRIGTGDYTDTQYF
14 | TRBV6-1 | CASSPVWDTGELFF
15 | TRBV7-2 | CASSFLRTGTGELFF
15 | TRBV6-8 | CASRSGGANTDTQYF
13 | TRBV20-1 | CSARVTGANVLTF
14 | TRBV20-1 | CSARPGLASDTQYF
16 | TRBV12-3/TRBV12-4 | CASSLGTDGAGNEQFF
16 | TRBV28 | CASIPFLRQGYQPQHF
14 | TRBV7-2 | CASSLEGADYEQFF
15 | TRBV7-9 | CASSLSQVLGGEQFF
17 | TRBV7-9 | CASSLGATEWRVGTQYF
17 | TRBV5-5 | CASSLGGTAPNTGELFF